This is a list of T cell receptor beta chains from one sample in a study of cytomegalovirus exposure and HLA in healthy donors. Method: immunoSEQ multiplex PCR; TCRdb's copy keeps in-frame clones and lacks some. The profile shows about 120,000 clones, around four fifths of them singletons. The sample comprised PBMCs. These receptor sequences come from a man aged 18 to 30 in good health and CMV-seropositive. The CDR3 runs from the conserved cysteine through the conserved F or W. The D gene is left open where the match is weak. Not every row has a clone size; where given, it reads once, few, many or a size class.

NA | TRBD1 | TRBJ2-3 | TRBV5-1 | TGCGCCAGCAGCTCACCCAGGGGGTCCACAGATACGCAGTATTTT | CASSSPRGSTDTQYF
NA | NA | TRBJ1-1 | TRBV7-8 | TGTGCCAGCAGCTTAGCGGCAGGGGCGAGCTTGACTGAAGCTTTCTTT | CASSLAAGASLTEAFF
NA | NA | TRBJ2-6 | TRBV10-3 | TGTGCCATCAGTGAGCAGGGGACTGGGGCCAACGTCCTGACTTTC | CAISEQGTGANVLTF
few | TRBD1 | TRBJ1-1 | TRBV7-6 | TGTGCCAGCAGCTTAGCACAGGGGGCTTTGGCTTTCTTT | CASSLAQGALAFF
few | NA | TRBJ1-1 | TRBV6-1 | TGTGCCAGCAGTGAAGTCAGGTACACTGAAGCTTTCTTT | CASSEVRYTEAFF
once | TRBD1 | TRBJ1-2 | TRBV2 | TGTGCCAGCAGTCCCAAGGGGACAGACTTATTTAACTATGGCTACACCTTC | CASSPKGTDLFNYGYTF
NA | NA | TRBJ1-1 | TRBV18 | TGTGCCAGCTCACCAACAGGGAACACTGAAGCTTTCTTT | CASSPTGNTEAFF
few | TRBD2 | TRBJ2-1 | TRBV6-6 | TGTGCCAGCAGTTACCCGACTAGCGGGGACTACAATGAGCAGTTCTTC | CASSYPTSGDYNEQFF
NA | TRBD1 | TRBJ1-5 | TRBV10-3 | TGTGCCATCAGTGCGGACAGGGGGTTCAATCAGCCCCAGCATTTT | CAISADRGFNQPQHF
NA | NA | TRBJ1-1 | TRBV7-8 | TGTGCCAGCAGCTTAAGCGTAACGGGGAACACTGAAGCTTTCTTT | CASSLSVTGNTEAFF
NA | TRBD1 | TRBJ2-7 | TRBV27 | TGTGCCAGCAGTTTAGGGACAGGGGCCCGCCACGAGCAGTACTTC | CASSLGTGARHEQYF
few | TRBD2 | TRBJ2-7 | TRBV5-6 | TGTGCCAGCAGCTTGGTAAGTCTAGCGGGGGCCCACATCTCCTACGAGCAGTACTTC | CASSLVSLAGAHISYEQYF
NA | TRBD2 | TRBJ2-5 | TRBV7-6 | TGTGCCAGCAGCTTAGTAGGGACTAGCGGGGGGGAGACCCAGTACTTC | CASSLVGTSGGETQYF
few | NA | TRBJ1-1 | TRBV6-7 | TGTGCCAGCAGTTACTCGGCGGGGCATTGGGCTTTCTTT | CASSYSAGHWAFF
NA | TRBD2 | TRBJ2-3 | TRBV27 | TGTGCCAGCAGTTTGAGCGGGGGGGCATCAGATACGCAGTATTTT | CASSLSGGASDTQYF
NA | NA | TRBJ1-1 | TRBV9 | TGTGCCAGCAGCGTTGATGGGGGAGGGAGCACTGAAGCTTTCTTT | CASSVDGGGSTEAFF
few | NA | TRBJ1-5 | TRBV4-1 | TGCGCCAGCAGCCAAGAGACAGGTAGTCAGCCCCAGCATTTT | CASSQETGSQPQHF
once | NA | TRBJ1-3 | TRBV7-2 | TGTGCCAGCAGCTTGGATCTCGGGACAACCGGAAACACCATATATTTT | CASSLDLGTTGNTIYF
NA | NA | TRBJ1-1 | TRBV30 | TGTGCCTGGAGAGAACAGGGCGTGACTGAAGCTTTCTTT | CAWREQGVTEAFF
NA | TRBD2 | TRBJ2-5 | TRBV4-1 | TGCGCCAGCAGCCAGGGGACTAGCGGGGGGTTCGGGCAGTACTTC | CASSQGTSGGFGQYF
NA | NA | TRBJ1-1 | TRBV7-2 | TGTGCCAGCAAGACCCAGGCGGGGCTCAACACTGAAGCTTTCTTT | CASKTQAGLNTEAFF
NA | NA | TRBJ1-2 | TRBV7-9 | TGTGCCAGCACCTCCGTGCAACAGAGCTATGGCTACACCTTC | CASTSVQQSYGYTF
once | TRBD1 | TRBJ2-7 | TRBV10-3 | TGTGCCATCGATTTGGACAGGGGTGGTGAGCAGTACTTC | CAIDLDRGGEQYF
NA | NA | TRBJ2-3 | TRBV27 | TGTGCCAGCAGTTTTGGGCCTATCCCAGATACGCAGTATTTT | CASSFGPIPDTQYF
NA | TRBD1 | TRBJ2-6 | TRBV6-6 | TGTGCCAGCAGTAGGGACAGGGTAATCGGCGTCCTGACTTTC | CASSRDRVIGVLTF
NA | TRBD1 | TRBJ2-7 | TRBV27 | TGTGCCAGCAGCACCAGCCGGGACAGAATCTACGAGCAGTACTTC | CASSTSRDRIYEQYF
NA | NA | TRBJ1-4 | TRBV18 | TGTGCCAGCTCACGCAATAACGGGGCAACTAATGAAAAACTGTTTTTT | CASSRNNGATNEKLFF
NA | NA | TRBJ2-7 | TRBV18 | TGTGCCAGCTCACCACCGCAGGGGCCCTCCTACGAGCAGTACTTC | CASSPPQGPSYEQYF
NA | NA | TRBJ2-5 | TRBV7-9 | TGTGCCAGCAGCTTATGGCGGGGGCCTATCCAAGAGACCCAGTACTTC | CASSLWRGPIQETQYF
NA | NA | TRBJ1-6 | TRBV5-1 | TGCGCCAGCAGCTTGGGACAGGAAAGCTCACCCCTCCACTTT | CASSLGQESSPLHF
NA | NA | TRBJ2-5 | TRBV7-9 | TGTGCCAGCACCTCCCGGGGGGAGACCCAGTACTTC | CASTSRGETQYF
NA | NA | TRBJ2-5 | TRBV28 | TGTGCCAGCAGTGCAGGCTGGGGGGTTCCAAACCAAGAGACCCAGTACTTC | CASSAGWGVPNQETQYF
NA | TRBD2 | TRBJ2-6 | TRBV13 | TGTGCCAGCAGCTTCGGACGGGGGCGGGGGGCGTGGTCCTCTGGGGCCAACGTCCTGACTTTC | CASSFGRGRGAWSSGANVLTF
NA | TRBD2 | TRBJ2-7 | TRBV10-1 | TGCGCCAGCAGTGAGAAGCTAGCGGGGGGTACCTACGAGCAGTACTTC | CASSEKLAGGTYEQYF
NA | TRBD2 | TRBJ2-2 | TRBV14 | TGTGCCAGCAGCCCCTGGGGACTAGCGGGGGCCCCGCCCGGGGAGCTGTTTTTT | CASSPWGLAGAPPGELFF
NA | NA | TRBJ2-7 | TRBV6-1 | TGTGCCAGCGAGGGTGACTTAACCTACGAGCAGTACTTC | CASEGDLTYEQYF
NA | NA | TRBJ1-6 | TRBV5-1 | TGCGCCAGCAGCTTCGCAGAGCGGTCACCCCTCCACTTT | CASSFAERSPLHF
NA | TRBD1 | TRBJ1-1 | TRBV6-4 | TGTGCCAGCAGTCAGACAGGGTTGAACACTGAAGCTTTCTTT | CASSQTGLNTEAFF
few | TRBD1 | TRBJ2-1 | TRBV28 | TGTGCCAGCAGCTCCATCACCGGGACAGGGAAGTTGAATGAGCAGTTCTTC | CASSSITGTGKLNEQFF
NA | NA | TRBJ2-4 | TRBV21-1 | TGTGCCAGCAGCAAGGGGGGACGGGCCGAAAACATTCAGTACTTC | CASSKGGRAENIQYF
few | TRBD1 | TRBJ1-5 | TRBV30 | TGTGCCTGGAGCGGGGGACAGGGGGGTCAGCCCCAGCATTTT | CAWSGGQGGQPQHF
NA | NA | TRBJ1-2 | TRBV11-2 | TGTGCCAGCAGCTTCGTCGGGACTTGGGCGGATGGCTACACCTTC | CASSFVGTWADGYTF
NA | NA | TRBJ2-1 | TRBV6-5 | TGTGCCAGCAGCCCCACAGGGATCTATGAGCAGTTCTTC | CASSPTGIYEQFF
NA | TRBD1 | TRBJ2-1 | TRBV28 | TGTGCCAGCAGACCCCTCCGGGACAGCTACTACAATGAGCAGTTCTTC | CASRPLRDSYYNEQFF
NA | TRBD1 | TRBJ2-1 | TRBV5-8 | TGTGCCAGCAGCCTAGGACAGGGCTCCTACAATGAGCAGTTCTTC | CASSLGQGSYNEQFF
NA | NA | TRBJ2-1 | TRBV4-1 | TGCGCCAGCAGCCCGGTTGGCAATGAGCAGTTCTTC | CASSPVGNEQFF
NA | NA | TRBJ2-1 | TRBV27 | TGTGCCAGCAGCCCCATGATGAGCAATGGTGAGCAGTTCTTC | CASSPMMSNGEQFF